Below, one TCR beta chain is given with its context. The antigen is undetermined. This sample is part of a study of type 1 regulatory T cells. Study summary: This in vitro CD4 product, T-allo10, is enriched for Tr1 cells and alloantigen-specific.

Study-wide results and limits: Compared with non-Tr1 cells, Tr1 cells showed a narrower TCR repertoire.

TCRdb fed the reads into MiXCR, producing one record per CDR3 protein. The sample lists 60,000 to 70,000 distinct CDR3 sequences, approximately 50% occurring once. Sequencing was carried out using cultured non-Tr1 T cells, either the whole culture or a sorted T cell fraction (not recorded which). The sequence was obtained from a human donor in good health.

The CDR3 loop reads CASSLLLPGQGADTQYF. The DNA of the CDR3 is TGCGCCAGCAGCTTGCTTCTCCCGGGACAGGGGGCAGATACGCAGTATTTT. The chain is built from TRBV5-1 and TRBJ2-3; 11 bases fit TRBD1. The CDR3 covers 17 residues. With 1 base clipped from V and 4 bases from J, the junction kept 8 bases outside the gene matches. Germline-derived CDR1 and CDR2 are SGHRS and YFSETQ.